The 5 T cell receptor beta chains given below trace back to one sample, sequenced in a study of cytomegalovirus exposure and HLA in healthy donors. PCR used 60 Vbeta primers and 13 Jbeta primers. Profiled with immunoSEQ multiplex PCR; TCRdb holds only in-frame clones, not every one. This table holds 95,000 to 150,000 clones, 75% to 80% found once. The specimen was PBMCs. These receptors came from a woman aged 40 to 50 in good health and CMV-seronegative.

CDR3 in DNA: TGCACCAGAAGAAAAGGAGGGCTATACTTC. Its translation: CTRRKGGLYF. This rearrangement joins TRBV1 to TRBJ2-7; the table's D call, TRBD2, was not checked against the DNA. TRBV1 is reported as a pseudogene. The CDR3 contains 10 residues.

This clone has more than one count but fewer than ten. This chain connects TRBV6-1 to TRBJ1-5, with TRBD1 as a possible D gene (6 bases). The CDR3 totals 13 residues. Germline V gene sequence: CDR1 MNHNS, CDR2 SASEGT. The V gene lost 5 bases and the J gene lost 6 bases, with 11 bases spanning the gap. CDR3 coding DNA: TGTGCCAGCAGTTGGGGGCCCCCTCAGCCCCAGCATTTT. It translates to CASSWGPPQPQHF.

The rearrangement uses TRBV4-1 and TRBJ2-5, with TRBD2 as a possible D gene (7 bases). V lost 1 base to trimming and J lost 5 bases, with 26 bases between them. Per the germline V gene, CDR1 is MGHRA and CDR2 is YSYEKL. This CDR3 is built from 19 residues. CDR3: CASSQGRGGVGTSPETQYF. The CDR3 DNA follows: TGCGCCAGCAGCCAAGGACGAGGGGGGGTGGGAACGTCTCCGGAGACCCAGTACTTC.

This clone was seen a few times. The CDR3 coding sequence is TGTGCCAGCAAGAAAAACCTCGTGGCCCCCAATGAGCAGTTCTTC. Its translation is CASKKNLVAPNEQFF. This chain joins TRBV7-9 and TRBJ2-1; the D is unclear. Per the germline V gene, CDR1 is SEHNR and CDR2 is FQNEAQ (reference sequence). The CDR3 runs 15 residues. The ends were cut back, 7 bases at V and 6 bases at J, with 19 bases in the middle.

This clone was seen once. This sequence joins TRBV25-1 and TRBJ2-7; 12 bases match TRBD2. There are 14 residues in the CDR3. The J segment lost 7 bases and the V segment lost 5 bases, leaving 6 bases of the junction unmatched. Germline V lookup: CDR1 MGHDK, CDR2 SYGVNS. Here the CDR3 DNA reads TGTGCCAGCAGTAGACTAGCGGGGGAGAGGGAGCAGTACTTC. This translates into CASSRLAGEREQYF.